This T cell receptor (beta chain) was sequenced during a study of blood T cell repertoires in COVID-19. Germline V gives CDR1 SGHTA, CDR2 FQGNSA. J gave up 6 bases and V 4 bases, and 8 bases lay outside the gene matches. The length of the CDR3 is 15 residues. Clones were read by immunoSEQ multiplex PCR, and TCRdb kept only the in-frame ones, dropping some. The data show over 80,000 clones, more than 65% seen once. The clonotype was recovered from an elderly woman with active or convalescent COVID-19. The sample comprised peripheral blood. This chain links TRBV7-2 with TRBJ1-5; 8 nucleotides line up with TRBD1. CDR3 DNA: TGTGCCAGCAGCTCCATTGCAGGGGGCGTTCAGCCCCAGCATTTT. Amino acids: CASSSIAGGVQPQHF.